This T cell receptor beta chain appears in the sequencing data of a study of breast tumors, draining lymph nodes, adjacent tissues. This clonotype was counted ten times or more. The antigen remains undetermined. Samples came from axillary lymph nodes draining the breast cancer. TCRdb re-called the multiplex PCR reads with MiXCR, one entry per CDR3 protein. Of fewer than 200,000 distinct CDR3 sequences in the sample, around a third were seen once. The germline V and J ends were trimmed by 4 bases and 4 bases, with 17 bases remaining between them. The CDR3 is 16 amino acids. Study findings and constraints: Tumor repertoires ranked between lymph nodes and nontumor tissue in diversity, with V and J gene preferences.

The specimen sequenced was axillary lymph node tissue. The receptor was derived from a female donor with breast cancer. Some clones in this sample may be carry-over from other donors' samples. The V gene is TRBV12-3 or TRBV12-4, the J gene TRBJ2-1, with D perhaps matching TRBD2 (7 bases). Here the CDR3 DNA reads TGTGCCAGCAGTTCCCTTCGGGGGGCGATATACAATGAGCAGTTCTTC. Its translation: CASSSLRGAIYNEQFF.